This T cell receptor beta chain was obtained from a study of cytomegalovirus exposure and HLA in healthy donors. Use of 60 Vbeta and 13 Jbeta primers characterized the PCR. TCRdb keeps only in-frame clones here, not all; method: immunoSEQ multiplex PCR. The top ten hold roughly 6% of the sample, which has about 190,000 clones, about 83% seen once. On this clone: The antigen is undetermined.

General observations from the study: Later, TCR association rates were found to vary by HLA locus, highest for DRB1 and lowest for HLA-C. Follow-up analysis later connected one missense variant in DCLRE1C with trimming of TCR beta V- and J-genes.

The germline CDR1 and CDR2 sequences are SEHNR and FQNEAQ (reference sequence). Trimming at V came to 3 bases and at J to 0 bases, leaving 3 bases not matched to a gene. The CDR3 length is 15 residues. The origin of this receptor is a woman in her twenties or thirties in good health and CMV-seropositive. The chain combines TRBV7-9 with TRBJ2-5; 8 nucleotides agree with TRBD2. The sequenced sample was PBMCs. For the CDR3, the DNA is TGTGCCAGCAGCTTGTCGCGGGGGGACCAAGAGACCCAGTACTTC. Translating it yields CASSLSRGDQETQYF.